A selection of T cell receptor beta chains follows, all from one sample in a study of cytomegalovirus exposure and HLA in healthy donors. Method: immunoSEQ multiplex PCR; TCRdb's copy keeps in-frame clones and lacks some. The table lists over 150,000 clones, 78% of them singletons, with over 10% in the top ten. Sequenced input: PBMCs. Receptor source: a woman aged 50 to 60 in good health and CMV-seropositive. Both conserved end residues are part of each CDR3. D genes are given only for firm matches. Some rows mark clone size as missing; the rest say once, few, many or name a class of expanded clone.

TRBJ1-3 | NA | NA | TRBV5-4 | TGTGCCAGCAGCTTGGACAGGGTAGCTGGAAACACCATATATTTT | CASSLDRVAGNTIYF
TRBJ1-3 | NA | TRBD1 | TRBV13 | TGTGCCAGCAGCCCGGGACAGATCTCTGGAAACACCATATATTTT | CASSPGQISGNTIYF
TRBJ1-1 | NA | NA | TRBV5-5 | TGTGCCAGCAGCAAACAGGGATTGGGGATGAACACTGAAGCTTTCTTT | CASSKQGLGMNTEAFF
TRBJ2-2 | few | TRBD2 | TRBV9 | TGTGCCAGCAGCCCTCAGACCGGGACTAGTACCGGGGAGCTGTTTTTT | CASSPQTGTSTGELFF
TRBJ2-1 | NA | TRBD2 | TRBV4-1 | TGCGCCAGCAGCTCTTCGGGACTAGCGGGGGGGCTCCAGTTCTTC | CASSSSGLAGGLQFF
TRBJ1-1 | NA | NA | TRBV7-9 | TGTGCCAGCAGCTTAGCGCTCAGGAATACGGCTTTCTTT | CASSLALRNTAFF
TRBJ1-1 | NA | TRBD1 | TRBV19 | TGTGCCAGTAGTATTCCAGGGGGGTCCACTGAAGCTTTCTTT | CASSIPGGSTEAFF
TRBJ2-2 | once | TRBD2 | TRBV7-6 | TGTGCCAGCAGCCTCACCGGACTAGCGGGGGGGCAAGGCACCGGGGAGCTGTTTTTT | CASSLTGLAGGQGTGELFF
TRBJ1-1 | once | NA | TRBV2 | TGTGCCAGCAAAGACAGTGAAGCTTTCTTT | CASKDSEAFF
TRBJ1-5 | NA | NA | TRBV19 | TGTGCCAGTAGATTCGGGGGGCAGCCCCAGCATTTT | CASRFGGQPQHF
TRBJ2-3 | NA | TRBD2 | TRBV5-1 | TGCGCCAGCAGCTTGATAGCGGGGGGGAGCACAGATACGCAGTATTTT | CASSLIAGGSTDTQYF
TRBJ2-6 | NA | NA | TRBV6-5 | TGTGCCAGCCAAGCGCTTTCTGGGGCCAACGTCCTGACTTTC | CASQALSGANVLTF
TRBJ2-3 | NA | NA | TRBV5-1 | TGCGCCAGCAGCTTCTGGGGGCGGACTAGCACAGATACGCAGTATTTT | CASSFWGRTSTDTQYF
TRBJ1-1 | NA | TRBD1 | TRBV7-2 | TGTGCCAGCAGCCGGGACAGGAACACTGAAGCTTTCTTT | CASSRDRNTEAFF
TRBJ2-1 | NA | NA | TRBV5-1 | TGCGCCAGCAGCTTGGCCGGGAATGAGCAGTTCTTC | CASSLAGNEQFF
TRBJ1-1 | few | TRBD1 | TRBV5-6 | TGTGCCAGCAGCAGACAGGGGAACACTGAAGCTTTCTTT | CASSRQGNTEAFF
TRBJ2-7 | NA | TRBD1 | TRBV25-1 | TGTGCCAGCAGTGCGACAGGGTTCTACGAGCAGTACTTC | CASSATGFYEQYF
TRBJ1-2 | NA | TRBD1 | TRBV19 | TGTGCCAGTAGTAATAACCCGGGACAGGGTGGTGGCTACACCTTC | CASSNNPGQGGGYTF
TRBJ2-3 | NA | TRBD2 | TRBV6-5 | TGTGCCAGCAGTTACTCGCCTAGCGGGGCCACAGATACGCAGTATTTT | CASSYSPSGATDTQYF
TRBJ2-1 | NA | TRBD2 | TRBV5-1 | TGCGCCAGCAGTTTGGAGGGGACTAGCGGATTTGAGCAGTTCTTC | CASSLEGTSGFEQFF
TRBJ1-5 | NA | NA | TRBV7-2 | TGTGCCAGCAGCCCACAGGGTATACGAGCGAATCAGCCCCAGCATTTT | CASSPQGIRANQPQHF
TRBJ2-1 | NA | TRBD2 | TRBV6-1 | TGTGCCAGCAGTGAGGGACTAGCGGCTTACAATGAGCAGTTCTTC | CASSEGLAAYNEQFF
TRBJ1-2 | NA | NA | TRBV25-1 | TGTGCCAGCAGTGAATTAGGGGGGGGCTATGGCTACACCTTC | CASSELGGGYGYTF
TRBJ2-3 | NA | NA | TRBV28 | TGTGCCAGCACCACCCCCAACCGCGGCGCAGATACGCAGTATTTT | CASTTPNRGADTQYF
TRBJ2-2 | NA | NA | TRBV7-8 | TGTGCCAGCAGCTTAGTCGGGGGAGGAATCACCGGGGAACTGTTTTTT | CASSLVGGGITGELFF
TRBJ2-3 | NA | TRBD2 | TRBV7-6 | TGTGCCAGCAGCTTATCTAGCGGTACAGATACGCAGTATTTT | CASSLSSGTDTQYF
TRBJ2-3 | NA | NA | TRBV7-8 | TGTGCCAGCAGCCCCTTCACAGATACGCAGTATTTT | CASSPFTDTQYF
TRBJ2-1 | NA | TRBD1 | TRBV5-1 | TGCGCCAGCAGCCCCGGGGACAGAATATACAATGAGCAGTTCTTC | CASSPGDRIYNEQFF
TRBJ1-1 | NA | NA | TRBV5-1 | TGCGCCAGCAGCCTCGGGGGGGCTGTAGGGAACACTGAAGCTTTCTTT | CASSLGGAVGNTEAFF
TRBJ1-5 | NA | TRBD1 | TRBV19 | TGTGCCAGTAGTACCTACAGGGGGCCTGGCAATCAGCCCCAGCATTTT | CASSTYRGPGNQPQHF
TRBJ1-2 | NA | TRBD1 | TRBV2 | TGTGCCAGCAGTGGTCCAACGGACAGGGAAAACTATGGCTACACCTTC | CASSGPTDRENYGYTF
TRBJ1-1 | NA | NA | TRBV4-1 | TGCGCCAGCAGCCAAGATGGGGCCTATGGTGGCACTGAAGCTTTCTTT | CASSQDGAYGGTEAFF
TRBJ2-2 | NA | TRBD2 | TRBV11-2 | TGTGCCAGCAGCTTAGCCCGGACTAGCGGGGGGTCCGGGGAGCTGTTTTTT | CASSLARTSGGSGELFF
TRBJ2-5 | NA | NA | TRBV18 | TGTGCCAGCTCACAATCATCAGGGAAAGAGACCCAGTACTTC | CASSQSSGKETQYF
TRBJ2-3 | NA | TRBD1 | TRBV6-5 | TGTGCCAGCAGTCCCTGGACAGGGACCACAGATACGCAGTATTTT | CASSPWTGTTDTQYF
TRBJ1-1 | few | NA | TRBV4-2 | TGTGCCAGCAGCCAAGAAGCTCCCTCAGGCACTGAAGCTTTCTTT | CASSQEAPSGTEAFF
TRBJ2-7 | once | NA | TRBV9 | TGTGCCAGCAGCGTAGACAGCCGAAGCGAGCAGTACTTC | CASSVDSRSEQYF
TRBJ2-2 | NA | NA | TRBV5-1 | TGCGCCAGCAGCTCTATCTCTCTGTCCCAGAACACCGGGGAGCTGTTTTTT | CASSSISLSQNTGELFF
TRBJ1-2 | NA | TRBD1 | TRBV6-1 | TGTGCCAGCAGTGAACAGGGGGGCCCTGTAGGCTACACCTTC | CASSEQGGPVGYTF
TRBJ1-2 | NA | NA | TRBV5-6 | TGTGCCAGCAGCCAAGGAGCCGGTTCCGGGAGGGGCTACACCTTC | CASSQGAGSGRGYTF
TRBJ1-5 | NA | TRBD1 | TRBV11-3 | TGTGCCAGCAGCTTAACTGCAGGTCCGGGACAGGGGAATCAGCCCCAGCATTTT | CASSLTAGPGQGNQPQHF
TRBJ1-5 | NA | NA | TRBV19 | TGTGCCAGTAGTATAGATCTCCAGTTCAATCAGCCCCAGCATTTT | CASSIDLQFNQPQHF
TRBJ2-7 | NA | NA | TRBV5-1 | TGCGCCAGCAGGGCCTTCAGGGGCGGGGGTAACTACGAGCAGTACTTC | CASRAFRGGGNYEQYF
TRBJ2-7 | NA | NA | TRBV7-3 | TGTGCCAGCAGCCCCGGGGTGGGAGTTTACGAGCAGTACTTC | CASSPGVGVYEQYF
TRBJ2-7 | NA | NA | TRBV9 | TGTGCCAGCAGCAAAAGGGGCGATTCCTACGAGCAGTACTTC | CASSKRGDSYEQYF
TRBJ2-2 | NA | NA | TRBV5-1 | TGCGCCAGCAGCACCGACAGTACCGGGGAGCTGTTTTTT | CASSTDSTGELFF
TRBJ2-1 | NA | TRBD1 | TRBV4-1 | TGCGCCAGCAGCCCTATATGGGACAGGGCTAATGAGTACAATGAGCAGTTCTTC | CASSPIWDRANEYNEQFF